Below, 10 T cell receptor beta chains from the same sample are listed, as sequenced in a study of identical twins. TCRdb passed the 5' RACE reads through MiXCR, listing each CDR3 protein once. The table shows roughly 690,000 distinct CDR3 sequences, with 21% occurring only once. Another study also made use of these data, one on T cells expressing NK-cell markers.

Sequences were obtained from PBMCs. The receptor set was obtained from a young woman in good health.

The chain is built from TRBV29-1 and TRBJ1-1; no clear D. This CDR3 comprises 11 residues. Trimming shortened V by 6 bases and J by 9 bases, and 14 bases separated the two germline ends. Germline-derived CDR1 and CDR2 are SQVTM and ANQGSEA. CDR3 loop: CSVTPGIKAFF. The CDR3 nucleotides read TGCAGCGTCACTCCCGGAATTAAAGCTTTCTTT.

This sequence joins TRBV5-1 and TRBJ2-1; 7 bases agree with TRBD2. This CDR3 spans 18 amino acids. Germline V gene lookup returns CDR1 SGHRS and CDR2 YFSETQ. The V gene end was trimmed by 7 bases and the J gene end by 6 bases; junction bases not matched to a gene: 22. Here the CDR3 reads CASQTARDYLPGINEQFF. In DNA, the CDR3 is TGCGCCAGCCAGACTGCCCGGGACTACCTCCCGGGGATCAATGAGCAGTTCTTC.

The chain joins TRBV6-2 or TRBV6-3 to TRBJ2-5, with unresolved D. CDR1 and CDR2 (germline): MNHEY, SVGEGT. This CDR3 has 13 residues. The ends were cut back, 3 bases at V and 5 bases at J, with 10 bases in the middle. The CDR3 protein is CASSYRILETQYF. In nucleotides, the CDR3 is TGTGCCAGCAGTTATAGGATCCTGGAGACCCAGTACTTC.

This clonotype was observed a few times. The V and J genes are TRBV6-2 or TRBV6-3 and TRBJ2-7; either TRBD1 or TRBD2 may fit D (5 bases each). Trimming left V 5 bases short and J 0 bases short, with 17 bases between. The germline CDR1 and CDR2 sequences are MNHEY and SVGEGT. The CDR3 has 16 amino acids. The CDR3 spells CASSPIRDPSSYEQYF. Here the CDR3 DNA reads TGTGCCAGCAGTCCGATCCGGGACCCCTCCTCCTACGAGCAGTACTTC.

V usage is TRBV6-1 and J usage is TRBJ1-6; D is perhaps TRBD1 (5 bases). The V and J ends lost 11 bases and 4 bases respectively, with 15 bases between them. CDR1 MNHNS and CDR2 SASEGT come from the germline V gene. The CDR3 length is 14 residues. CDR3 DNA sequence: TGTGCCGTTGTGCGGGACGGATATAATTCACCCCTCCACTTT. This encodes CAVVRDGYNSPLHF.

This chain connects TRBV25-1 to TRBJ2-7; no reliable D call. Germline V gene data show CDR1 as MGHDK and CDR2 as SYGVNS. The CDR3 sequence is 12 residues long. V was clipped by 6 bases and J by 5 bases, with 11 bases between them. CDR3 nucleotide sequence: TGTGCCAGCAGCGTGTATGGCCACGAGCAGTACTTC. The encoded protein is CASSVYGHEQYF.

The V call is TRBV6-2 or TRBV6-3, the J call TRBJ1-1; D unclear. Germline CDR1 and CDR2: MNHEY and SVGEGT. V lost 4 bases, J lost 3 bases, and 9 bases lay in between. The CDR3 sequence is 13 residues long. The CDR3 loop reads CASSLVKYTEAFF. CDR3 nucleotide sequence: TGTGCCAGCAGTTTGGTGAAGTACACTGAAGCTTTCTTT.

The rearrangement links TRBV12-3 or TRBV12-4 to TRBJ1-4; a possible D gene is TRBD1 (6 bases). The ends were cut back, 5 bases at V and 3 bases at J, with 16 bases in the middle. This CDR3 has 16 residues. The CDR3 DNA follows: TGTGCCAGCAGTGCCGGGACAAGGGGACCTAATGAAAAACTGTTTTTT. It codes for CASSAGTRGPNEKLFF.

This clonotype was observed once. At one of its ends the junction is not consistent with the germline gene, which may arise from a read error. The J gene is TRBJ2-5, the V gene TRBV7-7; possibly TRBD1 for D (6 bases). The CDR3 length is 15 residues. Germline CDR1 reads SSHAT; CDR2 reads FNYEAQ (reference sequence). The CDR3 bases are TGTGCTAGCAGCTTAGCCTTTGGGGGCTTAGAGACCCAGTACTTC. Protein product: CASSLAFGGLETQYF.

This clonotype was observed at least ten times. The rearrangement links TRBV20-1 to TRBJ1-6, with D uncertain. Trimming left V 2 bases short and J 12 bases short, with 20 bases between. Germline loops: CDR1 DFQATT, CDR2 SNEGSKA (reference sequence). CDR3 length: 15 residues. CDR3 sequence reads: CSARQTNPPIGPLHF. The CDR3, as DNA: TGCAGTGCTAGACAGACGAACCCCCCTATCGGACCCCTCCACTTT.